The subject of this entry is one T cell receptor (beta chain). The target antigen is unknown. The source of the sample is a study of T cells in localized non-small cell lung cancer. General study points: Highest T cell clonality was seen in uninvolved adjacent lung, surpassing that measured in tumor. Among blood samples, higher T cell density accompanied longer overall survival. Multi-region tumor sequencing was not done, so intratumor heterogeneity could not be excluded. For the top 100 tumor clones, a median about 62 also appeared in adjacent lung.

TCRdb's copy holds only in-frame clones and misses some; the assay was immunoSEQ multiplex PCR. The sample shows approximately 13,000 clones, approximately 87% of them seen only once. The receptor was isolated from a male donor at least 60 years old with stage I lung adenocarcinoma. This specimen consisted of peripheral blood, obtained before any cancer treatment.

This CDR3 reads CASSIGTDYNYGYTF. CDR3 sequence (DNA): TGTGCCAGTAGTATAGGGACCGATTACAACTATGGCTACACCTTC. The chain employs TRBV19 and TRBJ1-2; D gene ambiguous. Deletions cut 1 base from V and 2 bases from J, with 11 bases between. CDR3 length: 15 amino acids. Germline CDR1 LNHDA, CDR2 SQIVND (reference sequence). Together with reference TRBV19 and TRBJ1-2, the CDR3 gives the full variable domain: DGGITQSPKYLFRKEGQNVTLSCEQNLNHDAMYWYRQDPGQGLRLIYYSQIVNDFQKGDIAEGYSVSREKKESFPLTVTSAQKNPTAFYLCASSIGTDYNYGYTFGSGTRLTVV.